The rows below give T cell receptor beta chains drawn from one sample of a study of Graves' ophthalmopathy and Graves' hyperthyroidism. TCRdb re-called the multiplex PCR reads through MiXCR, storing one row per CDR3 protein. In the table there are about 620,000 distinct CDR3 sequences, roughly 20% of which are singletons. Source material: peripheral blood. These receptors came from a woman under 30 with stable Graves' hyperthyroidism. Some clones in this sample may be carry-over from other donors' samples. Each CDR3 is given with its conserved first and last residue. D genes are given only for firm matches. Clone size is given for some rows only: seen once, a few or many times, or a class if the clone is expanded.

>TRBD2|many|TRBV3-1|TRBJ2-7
CASSSTSGSPLSYEQYF
TGTGCCAGCAGCTCGACTAGCGGGAGCCCCCTCTCCTACGAGCAGTACTTC
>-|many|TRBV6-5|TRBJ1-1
CASSYFTGSGTEAFF
TGTGCCAGCAGTTACTTCACAGGGTCGGGTACTGAAGCTTTCTTT
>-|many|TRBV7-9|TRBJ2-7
CASSWGDRSYEQYF
TGTGCCAGCAGCTGGGGGGACAGATCCTACGAGCAGTACTTC
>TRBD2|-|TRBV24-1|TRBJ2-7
CATSDSGRGSYEQYF
TGTGCCACCAGTGATTCGGGGCGGGGGTCCTACGAGCAGTACTTC
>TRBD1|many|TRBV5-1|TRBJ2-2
CASSLRDRGLLGELFF
TGCGCCAGCAGCTTACGGGACAGGGGGCTTCTCGGGGAGCTGTTTTTT
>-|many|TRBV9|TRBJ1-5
CASSVTSNQPQHF
TGTGCCAGCAGCGTCACGAGCAATCAGCCCCAGCATTTT
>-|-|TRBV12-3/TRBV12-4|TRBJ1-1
CASSDRTPDEAFF
TGTGCCAGCAGTGACCGGACACCTGATGAAGCTTTCTTT
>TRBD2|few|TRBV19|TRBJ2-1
CASSIGTSFENEQFF
TGTGCCAGTAGTATTGGGACTAGTTTCGAAAATGAGCAGTTCTTC
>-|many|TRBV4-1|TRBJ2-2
CASSQDEGIPGELFF
TGCGCCAGCAGCCAAGATGAGGGTATCCCCGGGGAGCTGTTTTTT
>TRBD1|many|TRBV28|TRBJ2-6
CASSLVDRAFGANVLTF
TGTGCCAGCAGTTTGGTCGACAGGGCTTTTGGGGCCAACGTCCTGACTTTC
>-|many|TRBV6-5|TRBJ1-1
CASSYFTGPESEAFF
TGTGCCAGCAGTTACTTTACAGGGCCCGAGTCTGAAGCTTTCTTT